This note documents a single TCR beta chain sequence. The data are from a study of control samples from healthy donors and cancer patients. Sequencing was performed with immunoSEQ multiplex PCR; in TCRdb, only in-frame clones are kept and a portion is missing. The table includes 110,000 to 150,000 clones, approximately 94% detected once. Trimming removed 1 base at V and 2 bases at J, with 11 bases between. CDR1 is SGHTA and CDR2 is FQGNSA in the germline V gene. The CDR3 spans 15 residues. Sequenced: blood. The gene calls are TRBV7-2 and TRBJ1-2; D uncertain. The sequence derives from a man aged 40-55 years in good health. For the CDR3, the DNA is TGTGCCAGCAGCTTAGGGCGAGTTAGAAACTATGGCTACACCTTC. Protein product: CASSLGRVRNYGYTF.